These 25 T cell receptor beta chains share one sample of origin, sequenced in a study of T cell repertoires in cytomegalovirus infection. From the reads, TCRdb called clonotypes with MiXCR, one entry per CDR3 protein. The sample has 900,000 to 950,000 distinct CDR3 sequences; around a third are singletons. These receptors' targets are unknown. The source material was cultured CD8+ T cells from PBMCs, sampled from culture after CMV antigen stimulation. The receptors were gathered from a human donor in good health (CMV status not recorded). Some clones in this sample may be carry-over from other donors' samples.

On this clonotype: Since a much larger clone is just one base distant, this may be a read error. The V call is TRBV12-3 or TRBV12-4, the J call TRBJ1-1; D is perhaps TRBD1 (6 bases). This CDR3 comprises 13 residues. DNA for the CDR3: TGTGCCAACAGTACAGGGCTGGGGACTGAAGCTTTCTTT. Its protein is CANSTGLGTEAFF.

The CDR3 bases are TGTGCCAGCAGCCATAGGGGGCTCGCCAATGAGCAGTTCTTC. Amino acid sequence: CASSHRGLANEQFF. The chain links TRBV7-6 to TRBJ2-1, with 7 bases identical to TRBD1. Germline CDR1 and CDR2: SGHVS and FNYEAQ. This CDR3 region has 14 residues. The V gene end was trimmed by 5 bases and the J gene end by 6 bases; junction bases not matched to a gene: 7.

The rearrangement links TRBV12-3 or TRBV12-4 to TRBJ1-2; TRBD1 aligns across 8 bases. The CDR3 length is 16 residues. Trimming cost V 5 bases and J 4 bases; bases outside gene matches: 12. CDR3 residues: CASSDGQGFLSYGYTF. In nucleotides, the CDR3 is TGTGCCAGCAGTGACGGACAGGGCTTTCTTTCCTATGGCTACACCTTC.

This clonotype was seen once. The CDR3 region is CASSLGDIQETQYF. CDR3 nucleotide sequence: TGCGCCAGCAGCTTGGGGGACATACAAGAGACCCAGTACTTC. The chain recombines TRBV5-1 with TRBJ2-5, with D tentatively TRBD1 (6 bases). V lost 0 bases and J 2 bases, leaving 8 bases between the germline ends. The CDR3 extends over 14 amino acids. CDR1 and CDR2 from the germline V gene are SGHRS and YFSETQ.

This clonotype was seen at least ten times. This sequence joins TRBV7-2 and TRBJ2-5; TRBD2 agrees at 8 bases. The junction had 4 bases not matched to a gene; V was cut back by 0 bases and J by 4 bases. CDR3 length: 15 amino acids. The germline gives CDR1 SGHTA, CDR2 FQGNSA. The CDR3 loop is CASSLAGGAGETQYF. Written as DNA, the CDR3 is TGTGCCAGCAGCTTAGCCGGGGGGGCCGGAGAGACCCAGTACTTC.

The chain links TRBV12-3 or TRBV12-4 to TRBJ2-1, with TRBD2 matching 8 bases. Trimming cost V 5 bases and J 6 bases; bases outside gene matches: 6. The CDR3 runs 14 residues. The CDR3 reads CASSSGGPFNEQFF. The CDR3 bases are TGTGCCAGCAGTAGCGGGGGACCTTTCAATGAGCAGTTCTTC.

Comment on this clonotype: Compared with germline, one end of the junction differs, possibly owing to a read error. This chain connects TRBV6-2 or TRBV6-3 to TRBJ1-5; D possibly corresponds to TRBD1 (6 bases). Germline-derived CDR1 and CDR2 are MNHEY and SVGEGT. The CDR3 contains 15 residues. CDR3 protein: CASSFPGQLNQLQHF. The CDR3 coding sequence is TGTGCCAGCAGTTTTCCAGGACAGCTCAATCAGCTCCAGCATTTT.

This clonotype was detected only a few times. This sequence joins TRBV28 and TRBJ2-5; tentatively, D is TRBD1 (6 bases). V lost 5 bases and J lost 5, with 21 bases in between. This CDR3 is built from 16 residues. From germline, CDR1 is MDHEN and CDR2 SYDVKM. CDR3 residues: CASSPRQGKVRETQYF. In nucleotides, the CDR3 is TGTGCCAGCAGTCCACGGCAGGGGAAAGTACGGGAGACCCAGTACTTC.

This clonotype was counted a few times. This chain's CDR3 is CASSPVDRVDEQYF. The CDR3, as DNA: TGTGCCAGCTCACCCGTGGACAGGGTCGACGAGCAGTACTTC. The rearrangement joins TRBV18 to TRBJ2-7, with TRBD1 identical over 8 bases. The CDR3 has 14 residues. CDR1 and CDR2 from the germline V gene are KGHSH and LQKENI. Germline trimming cut 3 bases from V and 5 bases from J; bases unmatched to any gene: 6.

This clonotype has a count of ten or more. DNA of the CDR3: TGTGCCAGCAGCCCCCCGGGCCCGTTCTACGAGCAGTACGTC. It translates to CASSPPGPFYEQYV. The rearrangement joins TRBV7-9 to TRBJ2-7; D call uncertain. Trimming took 5 bases from V and 3 from J, leaving 14 bases between them. CDR1 and CDR2 (germline): SEHNR, FQNEAQ (reference sequence). The CDR3 runs to 14 residues.

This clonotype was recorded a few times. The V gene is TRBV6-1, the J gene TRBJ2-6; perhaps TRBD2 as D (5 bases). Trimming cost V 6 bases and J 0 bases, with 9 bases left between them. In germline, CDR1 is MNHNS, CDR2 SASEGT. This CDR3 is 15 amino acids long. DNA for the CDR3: TGTGCCAGCAGGCCCGGGATCTCTGGGGCCAACGTCCTGACTTTC. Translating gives CASRPGISGANVLTF.

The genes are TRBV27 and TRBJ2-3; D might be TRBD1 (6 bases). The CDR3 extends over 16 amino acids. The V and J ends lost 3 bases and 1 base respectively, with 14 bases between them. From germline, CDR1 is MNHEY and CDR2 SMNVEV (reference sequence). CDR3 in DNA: TGTGCCAGCAGTTTTCGGCCCTGGACAGGCACAGATACGCAGTATTTT. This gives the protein CASSFRPWTGTDTQYF.

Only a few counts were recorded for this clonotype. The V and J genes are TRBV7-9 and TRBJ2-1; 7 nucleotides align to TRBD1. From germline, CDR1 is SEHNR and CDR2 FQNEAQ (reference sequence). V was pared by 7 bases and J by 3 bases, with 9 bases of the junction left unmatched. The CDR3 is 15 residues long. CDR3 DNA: TGTGCCAGCATCCCGCCTGGACAGGACTACAATGAGCAGTTCTTC. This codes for CASIPPGQDYNEQFF.

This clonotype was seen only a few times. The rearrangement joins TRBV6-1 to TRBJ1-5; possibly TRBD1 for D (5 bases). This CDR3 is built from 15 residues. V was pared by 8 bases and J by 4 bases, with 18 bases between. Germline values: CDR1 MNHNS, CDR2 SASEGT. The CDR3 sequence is CASGFREGGNQPQHF. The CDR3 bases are TGTGCCAGCGGGTTCAGGGAGGGTGGGAATCAGCCCCAGCATTTT.

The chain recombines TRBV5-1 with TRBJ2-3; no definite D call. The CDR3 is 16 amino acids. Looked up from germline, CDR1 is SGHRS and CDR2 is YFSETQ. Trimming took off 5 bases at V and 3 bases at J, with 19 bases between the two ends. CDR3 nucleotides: TGCGCCAGCAGACTCGAAATAGACTCGATTACAGATACGCAGTATTTT. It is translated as CASRLEIDSITDTQYF.

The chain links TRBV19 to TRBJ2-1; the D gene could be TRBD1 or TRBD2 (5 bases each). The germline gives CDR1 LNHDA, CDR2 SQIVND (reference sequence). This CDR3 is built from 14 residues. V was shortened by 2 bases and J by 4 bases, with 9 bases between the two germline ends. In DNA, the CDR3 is TGTGCCAGTAGTATATGGGACCCTTACAATGAGCAGTTCTTC. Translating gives CASSIWDPYNEQFF.

The CDR3 protein is CASSLDSPDNYGYTF. Written as DNA, the CDR3 is TGCGCCAGCAGCTTGGACAGCCCGGATAACTATGGCTACACCTTC. J is TRBJ1-2 and V is TRBV5-1; D is uncertain. V lost 0 bases and J lost 1, with 10 bases in between. The CDR3 sequence is 15 residues long. Germline V gene sequence: CDR1 SGHRS, CDR2 YFSETQ. Combining the CDR3 with reference TRBV5-1 and TRBJ1-2 gives the whole variable domain KAGVTQTPRYLIKTRGQQVTLSCSPISGHRSVSWYQQTPGQGLQFLFEYFSETQRNKGNFPGRFSGRQFSNSRSEMNVSTLELGDSALYLCASSLDSPDNYGYTFGSGTRLTVV.

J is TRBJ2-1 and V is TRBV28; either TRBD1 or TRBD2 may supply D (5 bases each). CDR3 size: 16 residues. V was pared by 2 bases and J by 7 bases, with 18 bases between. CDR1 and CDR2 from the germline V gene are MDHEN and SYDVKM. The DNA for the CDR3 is TGTGCCAGCAGTTTAAGGGGAGTAGTAGGGTGGAATGAGCAGTTCTTC. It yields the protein CASSLRGVVGWNEQFF.

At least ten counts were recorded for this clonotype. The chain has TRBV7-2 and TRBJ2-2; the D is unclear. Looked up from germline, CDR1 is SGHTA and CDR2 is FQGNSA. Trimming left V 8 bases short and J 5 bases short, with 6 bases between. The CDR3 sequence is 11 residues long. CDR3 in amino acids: CASYSTGELFF. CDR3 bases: TGTGCCAGCTACAGTACCGGGGAGCTGTTTTTT.

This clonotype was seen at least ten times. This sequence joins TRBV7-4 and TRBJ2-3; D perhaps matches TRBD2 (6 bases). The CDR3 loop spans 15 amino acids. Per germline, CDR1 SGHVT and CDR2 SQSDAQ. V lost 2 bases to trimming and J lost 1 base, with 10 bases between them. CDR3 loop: CASSLRASGTDTQYF. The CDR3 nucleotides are TGTGCCAGCAGCTTAAGGGCTAGCGGCACAGATACGCAGTATTTT. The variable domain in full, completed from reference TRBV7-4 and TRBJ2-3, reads GAGVSQSPRYKVAKRGRDVALRCDSISGHVTLYWYRQTLGQGSEVLTYSQSDAQRDKSGRPSGRFSAERPERSVSTLKIQRTEQGDSAVYLCASSLRASGTDTQYFGPGTRLTVL.

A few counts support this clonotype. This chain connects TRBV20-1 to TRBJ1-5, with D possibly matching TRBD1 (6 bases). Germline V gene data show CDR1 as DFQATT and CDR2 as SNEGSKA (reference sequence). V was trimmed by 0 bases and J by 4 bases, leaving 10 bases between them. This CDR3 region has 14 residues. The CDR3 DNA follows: TGCAGTGCTAGAGATCGGACAGATAATCAGCCCCAGCATTTT. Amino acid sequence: CSARDRTDNQPQHF.

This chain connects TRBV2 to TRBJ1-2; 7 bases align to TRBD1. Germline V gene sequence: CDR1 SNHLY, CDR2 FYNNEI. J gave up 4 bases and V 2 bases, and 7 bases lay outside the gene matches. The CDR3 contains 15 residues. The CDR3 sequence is CASSEKGQSLYGYTF. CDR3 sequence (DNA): TGTGCCAGCAGTGAAAAGGGACAGTCACTCTATGGCTACACCTTC.

This CDR3 reads CASSRRGPDQPQHF. The CDR3 DNA sequence: TGTGCCAGCAGCCGCAGGGGGCCGGATCAGCCCCAGCATTTT. The gene calls are TRBV6-6 and TRBJ1-5, with 8 bases identical to TRBD1. With V trimmed by 6 bases and J by 5 bases, 6 bases remained unmatched. Per germline, CDR1 MNHNY and CDR2 SVGAGI (reference sequence). This CDR3 is 14 amino acids long.

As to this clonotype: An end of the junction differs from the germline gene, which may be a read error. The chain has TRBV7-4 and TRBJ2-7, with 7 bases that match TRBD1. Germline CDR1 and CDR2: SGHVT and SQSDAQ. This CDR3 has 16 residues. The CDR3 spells CVSSYGQALISYEQYF. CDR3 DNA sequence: TGTGTCAGCAGCTATGGACAGGCCCTAATCTCCTACGAGCAGTACTTC. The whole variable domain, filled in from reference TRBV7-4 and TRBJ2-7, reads GAGVSQSPRYKVAKRGRDVALRCDSISGHVTLYWYRQTLGQGSEVLTYSQSDAQRDKSGRPSGRFSAERPERSVSTLKIQRTEQGDSAVYLCVSSYGQALISYEQYFGPGTRLTVT.

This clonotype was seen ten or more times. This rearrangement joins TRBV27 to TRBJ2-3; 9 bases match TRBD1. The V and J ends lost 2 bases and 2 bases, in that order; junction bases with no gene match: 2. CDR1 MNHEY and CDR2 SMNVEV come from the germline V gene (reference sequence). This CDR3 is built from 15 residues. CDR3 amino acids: CASSLDRGYTDTQYF. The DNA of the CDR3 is TGTGCCAGCAGTTTAGACAGGGGGTACACAGATACGCAGTATTTT.